The present T cell receptor beta chain was sequenced within a study of Tregs in tolerant kidney transplant recipients. Germline values: CDR1 LNHDA, CDR2 SQIVND (reference sequence). Deletions cut 8 bases from V and 3 bases from J, with 17 bases between. This CDR3 has 14 residues. Study observations and caveats: No direct test of biological reproducibility was done here. Changing PCR primers prevented nucleotide comparison between some patients' samples.

Assay used: immunoSEQ multiplex PCR; TCRdb lists only in-frame clones, some missing. Among roughly 80,000 clones listed, 90% to 95% were seen once. Recipients received nonmyeloablative bone marrow transplants from related graft donors, with transient mixed chimerism. CD4+CD25+CD127- Tregs, CD4+CD25- non-Tregs, CD4 and CD8 cells were sorted. This clone appeared a few times. Its antigen is still unknown. The TCR originated in a human patient who received a combined kidney and bone marrow transplant. Some T cells may trace back to the graft donor. This specimen was CD4+ T cells from blood (PBMCs), taken 24 months after the transplant. The V and J genes are TRBV19 and TRBJ2-7, with D tentatively TRBD2 (6 bases). The DNA of the CDR3 is TGTGCCAGTGGGGAGGCGGGATCTCTCTACGAGCAGTACTTC. This sequence encodes CASGEAGSLYEQYF. Together with reference TRBV19 and TRBJ2-7, the CDR3 gives the full variable domain: DGGITQSPKYLFRKEGQNVTLSCEQNLNHDAMYWYRQDPGQGLRLIYYSQIVNDFQKGDIAEGYSVSREKKESFPLTVTSAQKNPTAFYLCASGEAGSLYEQYFGPGTRLTVT.